Described below is a single T cell receptor beta chain sequence and its context. These data are taken from a study of control samples from healthy donors and cancer patients. Repertoires were generated with immunoSEQ multiplex PCR, while TCRdb's copy carries only in-frame clones and drops some. The sample includes around 92,000 clones, 82% seen only once; the top ten take 1.5% to 2%. This CDR3 has 14 residues. Germline-derived CDR1 and CDR2 are KGHSH and LQKENI. Deletions cut 8 bases from V and 3 bases from J, with 14 bases between. The chain employs TRBV18 and TRBJ2-1, with a tentative D call TRBD2 (5 bases). This clonotype was sampled from a man aged 55 to 70 in good health. The sequenced material came from blood. The CDR3 sequence: CASNPQRDYNEQFF. CDR3 DNA sequence: TGTGCCAGCAACCCACAACGGGACTACAATGAGCAGTTCTTC.